Listed below are T cell receptor beta chains from one sample, sequenced in a study of blood T cell repertoires in COVID-19. Measured with immunoSEQ multiplex PCR; TCRdb has only the in-frame clones, and not every one. The sample records roughly 220,000 clones, about 88% being singletons. Sequenced material: PBMCs or T cells enriched from blood (not recorded which). Receptors originate from a woman aged 30 to 39 who had recovered from COVID-19. The CDR3 runs from the conserved cysteine through the conserved F or W. Each record gives: clone size, J gene, V gene, D gene, CDR3 protein, CDR3 DNA. D genes are given only for firm matches. Rows give clone size only sometimes, using once, few, many, or a class for an expanded clone.

- TRBJ1-2 TRBV7-7 TRBD1 CASSEQGDRGSTNYGYTF TGTGCTAGCAGCGAGCAGGGGGACAGGGGCTCCACGAACTATGGCTACACCTTC
- TRBJ2-1 TRBV15 TRBD2 CATSRDLGGGVNEQFF TGTGCCACCAGCAGAGATCTTGGCGGGGGGGTGAATGAGCAGTTCTTC
- TRBJ1-3 TRBV9 - CASSVAPLEVSGNTIYF TGTGCCAGCAGCGTAGCTCCCTTGGAGGTCTCTGGAAACACCATATATTTT
- TRBJ1-5 TRBV19 - CASSNQDYSNQPQHF TGTGCCAGTAGTAACCAGGACTATAGCAATCAGCCCCAGCATTTT
once TRBJ2-4 TRBV6-2/TRBV6-3 TRBD1 CASSWTGVVGIQYF TGTGCCAGCAGCTGGACAGGGGTGGTAGGCATTCAGTACTTC
few TRBJ2-1 TRBV19 TRBD2 CASSATSGAYNEQFF TGTGCCAGTAGCGCGACTAGCGGGGCATACAATGAGCAGTTCTTC
- TRBJ1-5 TRBV18 - CASSPPPTGSNQPQHF TGTGCCAGCTCACCACCTCCGACAGGCAGCAATCAGCCCCAGCATTTT
once TRBJ1-6 TRBV9 - CASSARDNNSPLHF TGTGCCAGCAGCGCCCGGGATAATAATTCACCCCTCCACTTT
- TRBJ1-1 TRBV2 - CASTGVSLNTEAFF TGTGCCAGCACCGGGGTCTCGCTGAACACTGAAGCTTTCTTT
- TRBJ1-1 TRBV7-2 - CASSRRVGTEAFF TGTGCCAGCAGCCGTCGGGTGGGCACTGAAGCTTTCTTT
- TRBJ1-2 TRBV13 TRBD1 CASSSKTGIYGYTF TGTGCCAGCAGCTCTAAGACAGGGATCTATGGCTACACCTTC
once TRBJ2-7 TRBV2 - CASDRNSYEQYF TGTGCCAGTGACAGGAACTCCTACGAGCAGTACTTC
many TRBJ2-2 TRBV6-4 TRBD1 CASRAGQGITGELFF TGTGCCAGCAGAGCGGGACAGGGTATCACCGGGGAGCTGTTTTTT
- TRBJ1-2 TRBV2 TRBD1 CASSQQGANYGYTF TGTGCCAGCAGCCAACAGGGGGCTAACTATGGCTACACCTTC
- TRBJ2-3 TRBV12-3/TRBV12-4 - CASSPNTDTQYF TGTGCCAGCAGTCCTAACACAGATACGCAGTATTTT
- TRBJ2-1 TRBV5-1 TRBD2 CASRLAFSGNSYNEQFF TGCGCCAGCAGACTGGCGTTTAGCGGGAACTCCTACAATGAGCAGTTCTTC
- TRBJ1-2 TRBV27 TRBD1 CASSGINRGLNYGYTF TGTGCCAGCAGCGGGATAAACAGGGGGCTTAACTATGGCTACACCTTC
- TRBJ1-6 TRBV5-5 - CASILGSSYNSPLHF TGTGCCAGCATCCTGGGGAGCTCCTATAATTCACCCCTCCACTTT
- TRBJ1-4 TRBV29-1 - CSAEVGGGTNEKLFF TGCAGCGCCGAAGTCGGGGGAGGAACTAATGAAAAACTGTTTTTT
- TRBJ2-1 TRBV5-1 TRBD1 CASSSGQGGHNEQFF TGCGCCAGCAGCTCCGGACAGGGTGGTCACAATGAGCAGTTCTTC
- TRBJ1-2 TRBV10-3 TRBD1 CAISGSTGYYGYTF TGTGCCATCAGTGGTTCGACAGGGTATTATGGCTACACCTTC
- TRBJ1-2 TRBV6-5 TRBD1 CASSRTGGAHGYTF TGTGCCAGCAGTCGGACAGGGGGCGCGCACGGCTACACCTTC
- TRBJ2-3 TRBV7-8 TRBD2 CASSLVERGGGTDTQYF TGTGCCAGCAGCTTAGTGGAGCGGGGGGGTGGCACAGATACGCAGTATTTT
- TRBJ1-5 TRBV18 - CASSPSSGILNQPQHF TGTGCCAGCTCACCATCATCAGGGATTTTAAATCAGCCCCAGCATTTT
- TRBJ1-6 TRBV3-1/TRBV3-2 - CASSPRQLYNSPLHF TGTGCCAGCAGCCCCCGCCAACTTTATAATTCACCCCTCCACTTT
- TRBJ1-1 TRBV12-2 - CASRLDRGDREGNTEAFF TGTGCAAGTCGCTTAGATCGGGGGGACAGGGAGGGGAACACTGAAGCTTTCTTT
- TRBJ2-3 TRBV9 - CASSVAVITDTQYF TGTGCCAGCAGCGTAGCAGTCATCACAGATACGCAGTATTTT
- TRBJ1-1 TRBV5-1 - CASSLAGKNTEAFF TGCGCCAGCAGCTTGGCCGGGAAGAACACTGAAGCTTTCTTT
- TRBJ1-3 TRBV28 TRBD1 CASRPWGDSSGNTIYF TGTGCCAGCAGGCCTTGGGGGGACAGCTCTGGAAACACCATATATTTT
- TRBJ1-1 TRBV7-3 TRBD1 CASSRTGNTEAFF TGTGCCAGCAGCCGGACAGGAAACACTGAAGCTTTCTTT
once TRBJ1-6 TRBV27 - CASSWARPYNSPLHF TGTGCCAGCAGTTGGGCCAGGCCTTATAATTCACCCCTCCACTTT
- TRBJ2-7 TRBV19 - CASSIRTGLSYEQYF TGTGCCAGTAGTATTAGGACTGGGCTATCCTACGAGCAGTACTTC
- TRBJ2-7 TRBV11-2 TRBD1 CASSLSDRGYEQYF TGTGCCAGCAGCTTGTCTGACAGGGGCTACGAGCAGTACTTC
- TRBJ2-3 TRBV7-2 TRBD2 CASSLIPLAGGTDTQYF TGTGCCAGCAGCTTAATCCCCCTAGCGGGGGGCACAGATACGCAGTATTTT
- TRBJ2-7 TRBV4-3 TRBD1 CASSQGAGTGVYEQYF TGCGCCAGCAGCCAGGGGGCCGGGACAGGGGTCTACGAGCAGTACTTC
- TRBJ1-5 TRBV7-2 - CASSLGQINQPQHF TGTGCCAGCAGCTTGGGACAAATCAATCAGCCCCAGCATTTT
once TRBJ2-3 TRBV10-3 - CATRGGVGTDTQYF TGTGCCACCAGAGGGGGGGTGGGCACAGATACGCAGTATTTT
- TRBJ2-1 TRBV28 - CASRDYYNEQFF TGTGCCAGCAGAGACTACTACAATGAGCAGTTCTTC
- TRBJ1-1 TRBV7-2 - CASSSQGTNTEAFF TGTGCCAGCAGCTCCCAGGGGACGAACACTGAAGCTTTCTTT
- TRBJ2-5 TRBV12-3/TRBV12-4 TRBD1 CASSGTGEETQYF TGTGCCAGCAGCGGGACAGGGGAAGAGACCCAGTACTTC
- TRBJ2-3 TRBV9 TRBD2 CASSVGERGDTDTQYF TGTGCCAGCAGCGTAGGAGAGCGGGGGGACACAGATACGCAGTATTTT
- TRBJ1-5 TRBV18 TRBD1 CASSQQTGSNQPQHF TGTGCCAGCTCACAACAGACAGGGAGCAATCAGCCCCAGCATTTT
- TRBJ2-1 TRBV19 - CASSLRSYNEQFF TGTGCCAGTAGTCTGAGATCCTACAATGAGCAGTTCTTC
- TRBJ1-6 TRBV10-3 - CAISEQGGDNSPLHF TGTGCCATCAGTGAACAGGGAGGGGATAATTCACCCCTCCACTTT
- TRBJ1-1 TRBV2 - CASSEGTVGAFF TGTGCCAGCAGTGAAGGGACAGTAGGAGCTTTCTTT
- TRBJ2-2 TRBV5-4 TRBD1 CASSSQGTGELFF TGTGCCAGCAGCTCACAGGGGACCGGGGAGCTGTTTTTT
- TRBJ2-3 TRBV13 - CASSLRVDTQYF TGTGCCAGCAGCTTACGAGTAGATACGCAGTATTTT
- TRBJ2-5 TRBV18 - CASSPGLLGETQYF TGTGCCAGCTCACCCGGACTACTCGGAGAGACCCAGTACTTC
- TRBJ2-7 TRBV7-8 - CASSFRDTYEQYF TGTGCCAGCAGCTTCCGGGACACCTACGAGCAGTACTTC
- TRBJ2-7 TRBV15 - CATSSFGGGFGTYEQYF TGTGCCACCAGCAGCTTTGGAGGAGGATTTGGGACCTACGAGCAGTACTTC
- TRBJ2-1 TRBV25-1 TRBD2 CASWGLAGGPSSYNEQFF TGTGCCAGCTGGGGACTAGCGGGGGGCCCGAGCTCCTACAATGAGCAGTTCTTC
- TRBJ1-1 TRBV19 - CASREQDYMNTEAFF TGTGCCAGTAGGGAACAAGACTACATGAACACTGAAGCTTTCTTT
many TRBJ2-7 TRBV6-6 - CASSLEGKQYF TGTGCCAGCAGCCTTGAGGGAAAGCAGTACTTC
few TRBJ2-3 TRBV5-1 - CASSSWTGTDTQYF TGCGCCAGCAGCTCCTGGACAGGCACAGATACGCAGTATTTT
- TRBJ2-3 TRBV6-1 TRBD1 CASSEGTGDTDTQYF TGTGCCAGCAGTGAGGGGACAGGGGACACAGATACGCAGTATTTT
- TRBJ2-1 TRBV19 TRBD1 CASMPQRGPGEQFF TGTGCCAGTATGCCCCAGAGGGGGCCGGGGGAGCAGTTCTTC
- TRBJ1-1 TRBV14 TRBD1 CASSPTGMRTEAFF TGTGCCAGCAGCCCGACAGGGATGAGGACTGAAGCTTTCTTT